One and the same sample provided the 10 T cell receptor beta chains below, sequenced in a study of T-cell memory formation after mild COVID-19. TCRdb analysed the 5' RACE reads with MiXCR anew, one entry per CDR3 protein. Among roughly 100,000 distinct CDR3 sequences, about an eighth were seen once, and the ten largest hold about a quarter. The source material was PBMCs or a T cell subset sorted from them (not recorded which). The receptors come from an adult woman who had mild COVID-19 (a few samples of this study predate the infection). Cell type and time point are not known.

The CDR3 nucleotides read TGTGCCAGCAGCTTGAGACAGCGCCAAGAGACCCAGTACTTC. The encoded protein is CASSLRQRQETQYF. The gene calls are TRBV13 and TRBJ2-5, with D possibly TRBD1 on 5 matching bases. There are 14 residues in the CDR3. Germline V gives CDR1 PRHDT, CDR2 FYEKMQ (reference sequence). V lost 3 bases and J lost 1, with 9 bases in between.

This clonotype turned up a few times. The CDR3 protein is CASSLAVGDVYEQYF. The CDR3 DNA reads as TGTGCCAGCAGCTTAGCGGTAGGGGACGTCTACGAGCAGTACTTC. The V gene is TRBV7-9, the J gene TRBJ2-7, with D perhaps matching TRBD1 or TRBD2 (5 bases each). The V end lost 0 bases, the J end lost 3 bases, and 12 bases lay between the germline ends. Germline loops: CDR1 SEHNR, CDR2 FQNEAQ (reference sequence). The CDR3 has 15 residues.

The chain recombines TRBV7-9 with TRBJ2-7; 7 bases align to TRBD1. CDR3 length equals 14 residues. The germline gives CDR1 SEHNR, CDR2 FQNEAQ (reference sequence). V lost 4 bases to trimming and J lost 3 bases; unmatched junction nucleotides: 6. The CDR3 loop reads CASSSMDRSYEQYF. CDR3 sequence (DNA): TGTGCCAGCAGCTCCATGGACAGGAGCTACGAGCAGTACTTC.

This clonotype appeared a few times. V usage is TRBV7-8 and J usage is TRBJ2-1, with 7 bases that match TRBD2. The V and J ends lost 0 bases and 6 bases, in that order; junction bases with no gene match: 8. CDR1 and CDR2 (germline): SGHVS, FQNEAQ. This CDR3 is 16 amino acids long. The CDR3 bases are TGTGCCAGCAGCTTAGCGTCCGGGGGGTTTTTCAATGAGCAGTTCTTC. Residues: CASSLASGGFFNEQFF.

The V gene is TRBV29-1, the J gene TRBJ2-5; unclear D gene. This CDR3 is 11 amino acids long. CDR1 is SQVTM and CDR2 is ANQGSEA in the germline V gene. The V gene lost 2 bases and the J gene lost 5 bases, with 6 bases spanning the gap. CDR3 nucleotide sequence: TGCAGCGTTGAATTCTGGGAGACCCAGTACTTC. This encodes CSVEFWETQYF.

The chain recombines TRBV27 with TRBJ1-1, with D possibly matching TRBD1 (5 bases). Germline V gene sequence: CDR1 MNHEY, CDR2 SMNVEV (reference sequence). CDR3 length: 12 amino acids. The V gene lost 5 bases and the J gene lost 6 bases, with 10 bases spanning the gap. The DNA for the CDR3 is TGTGCCAGCAGTGCTCAGGGAGCTGAAGCTTTCTTT. Amino acid sequence: CASSAQGAEAFF.

This clonotype has more than one count but fewer than ten. This chain uses TRBV12-3 or TRBV12-4 with TRBJ1-5, with 12 nucleotides matching TRBD1. The V and J ends lost 8 bases and 2 bases, in that order; junction bases with no gene match: 1. CDR3 size: 14 residues. The CDR3 spells CASGTGGRNQPQHF. For the CDR3, the DNA is TGTGCCAGCGGGACAGGGGGCCGCAATCAGCCCCAGCATTTT.

The sample holds many counts of this clonotype. J is TRBJ2-5 and V is TRBV5-1; 8 bases map to TRBD1. This CDR3 contains 16 residues. Germline loops: CDR1 SGHRS, CDR2 YFSETQ. Trimming took 2 bases from V and 2 from J; bases not matched to a gene: 8. CDR3 nucleotides: TGCGCCAGCAGCTTAGGTCGAGGGACAGGACAAGAGACCCAGTACTTC. Protein sequence: CASSLGRGTGQETQYF.

The gene calls are TRBV11-2 and TRBJ2-1, with 14 bases matching TRBD2. V shed 0 bases, J shed 7 bases, and the junction held 2 bases outside the gene matches. CDR1 and CDR2 from the germline V gene are SGHAT and FQNNGV. This CDR3 comprises 16 residues. In nucleotides, the CDR3 is TGTGCCAGCAGCTTAGACGGACTAGCGGGAGGAAATGAGCAGTTCTTC. It translates to CASSLDGLAGGNEQFF.

This clonotype appeared many times. The chain employs TRBV20-1 and TRBJ1-1; TRBD1 matches at 8 bases. The CDR3 extends over 16 amino acids. The trim removed 2 bases at V and 3 bases at J, leaving 11 bases unmatched. Germline V gene sequence: CDR1 DFQATT, CDR2 SNEGSKA (reference sequence). CDR3 sequence (DNA): TGCAGTGCTAGATGGCAGGGGGCAATCCGGGACACTGAAGCTTTCTTT. Encoded protein: CSARWQGAIRDTEAFF.